The 3 T cell receptor beta chains below were found in one sample sequenced in a study of shared clonotypes between healthy human individuals. TCRdb's table, derived via immunoSEQ multiplex PCR, lists solely in-frame clones and lacks some. The data hold approximately 1.5 million clones, with about 98.5% observed a single time. The sequencing input was naive CD4+ T cells sorted from blood. Subset indicated: CD45RA+ positively selected. The origin of the receptors is a man aged 25 to 45 in good health.

The chain combines TRBV6-5 with TRBJ2-3, with 9 bases identical to TRBD2. After removal of 4 bases from V and 2 bases from J, the junction contained 1 base not matched to a gene. Germline V gene lookup returns CDR1 MNHEY and CDR2 SVGAGI. The CDR3 is 14 amino acids. The CDR3 DNA reads TGTGCCAGCAGTTTGGGACTAGCCACAGATACGCAGTATTTT. Translation gives CASSLGLATDTQYF.

The V gene is TRBV7-6, the J gene TRBJ2-2; TRBD2 matches 12 bases. Germline CDR1 reads SGHVS; CDR2 reads FNYEAQ. Trimming removed 5 bases from V and 4 bases from J; junction bases left unmatched: 14. The CDR3 is 19 residues long. Here the CDR3 DNA reads TGTGCCAGCAGCCACCGGCGGCTAGCGGGAGGGCCGAGCACCGGGGAGCTGTTTTTT. Its protein is CASSHRRLAGGPSTGELFF.

The rearrangement joins TRBV7-2 to TRBJ2-5; D possibly matches TRBD1 or TRBD2 (5 bases each). CDR1 is SGHTA and CDR2 is FQGNSA in the germline V gene. The CDR3 length is 14 residues. Trimming removed 6 bases from V and 7 bases from J, with 18 bases in between. Here the CDR3 DNA reads TGTGCCAGCAGTCTCGGGGCTGTACAGCGGACCCAGTACTTC. Protein product: CASSLGAVQRTQYF.